These 11 T cell receptor beta chains were sequenced from one sample in a study of T cell responses to AZD1222 COVID-19 vaccine. Profiling relied on immunoSEQ multiplex PCR, and the TCRdb table lists in-frame clones only, not all of them. The sample has tens of thousands of clones, around 87% seen once; the top ten hold over 15%. The specimen comprised peripheral blood, sampled on day 0 of AZD1222 vaccination. Receptors originate from an adult in good health.

V gene TRBV6-2 or TRBV6-3 combines with J gene TRBJ1-2; perhaps TRBD1 as D (6 bases). This CDR3 comprises 16 residues. Germline values: CDR1 MNHEY, CDR2 SVGEGT. The germline V and J ends were trimmed by 0 bases and 6 bases, with 17 bases remaining between them. The CDR3 here is CASSYSSQGTADGYTF. The CDR3 bases are TGTGCCAGCAGTTACTCCTCACAGGGAACGGCGGATGGCTACACCTTC.

The rearrangement joins TRBV28 to TRBJ2-1; TRBD1 agrees at 9 bases. V shed 2 bases, J shed 9 bases, and the junction held 8 bases outside the gene matches. The CDR3 is made up of 15 amino acids. The germline V gene encodes CDR1 MDHEN and CDR2 SYDVKM. Here the CDR3 reads CASSLDRGFLFEQFF. DNA for the CDR3: TGTGCCAGCAGTTTAGACAGGGGGTTCTTGTTTGAGCAGTTCTTC.

This clone has more than one count but fewer than ten. CDR3 in DNA: TGTGCCAGCAGTTTAAACCGGGCAGGTGGAACTAATGAAAAACTGTTTTTT. Translated: CASSLNRAGGTNEKLFF. The chain couples TRBV28 to TRBJ1-4; D ambiguous. CDR1 is MDHEN, CDR2 SYDVKM, per germline. The V gene lost 2 bases and the J gene lost 1 base, with 14 bases spanning the gap. The CDR3 runs 17 residues.

The gene calls are TRBV5-1 and TRBJ1-2; D possibly corresponds to TRBD1 (6 bases). The CDR3 is 14 residues long. V lost 4 bases and J 3 bases, leaving 13 bases between the germline ends. CDR1 and CDR2 from the germline V gene are SGHRS and YFSETQ. The CDR3 sequence is CASSPLRGDYGYTF. CDR3 DNA: TGCGCCAGCAGCCCCCTCAGGGGTGACTATGGCTACACCTTC.

V and J are TRBV6-5 and TRBJ1-6; D remains ambiguous. Per germline, CDR1 MNHEY and CDR2 SVGAGI. Trimming took off 8 bases at V and 11 bases at J, with 13 bases between the two ends. This CDR3 is 12 amino acids long. For the CDR3, the DNA is TGTGCCAGCTGGCAGACCGGGGCACCCCTCCACTTT. It yields the protein CASWQTGAPLHF.

On this clone: The same CDR3 also results from other DNA sequences found in this sample. This rearrangement joins TRBV28 to TRBJ1-2; 7 bases fit TRBD1. Germline V gene lookup returns CDR1 MDHEN and CDR2 SYDVKM. There are 14 residues in the CDR3. The J segment lost 8 bases and the V segment lost 3 bases, leaving 9 bases of the junction unmatched. The chain's CDR3 is CASSLPGQGGGYTF. Written as DNA, the CDR3 is TGTGCCAGCAGTTTGCCCGGGCAGGGGGGCGGCTACACCTTC.

The chain links TRBV28 to TRBJ2-5; tentative D call: TRBD1 (5 bases). V was trimmed by 10 bases and J by 4 bases, leaving 19 bases between them. Germline V lookup: CDR1 MDHEN, CDR2 SYDVKM. CDR3 length: 14 amino acids. CDR3 coding DNA: TGTGCCACCAACTTACCTACAAGGGGAGAGACCCAGTACTTC. Translating it yields CATNLPTRGETQYF.

This chain connects TRBV3-1 (or the pseudogene TRBV3-2) to TRBJ2-1; TRBD2 is a possible D gene (6 bases). Germline V gives CDR1 LGHDT, CDR2 YNNKEL (reference sequence). The CDR3 covers 20 residues. V lost 0 bases and J 16 bases, leaving 37 bases between the germline ends. CDR3 in DNA: TGTGCCAGCAGCCAAGATCACCGTACTGGGGCGGGAAGGTCTCCTCGGGAGTTTTTCTTC. Its translation is CASSQDHRTGAGRSPREFFF.

V and J are TRBV10-3 and TRBJ2-3; 7 bases fit TRBD2. The length of the CDR3 is 13 residues. Germline V gene sequence: CDR1 ENHRY, CDR2 SYGVKD. V trimming: 9 bases; J trimming: 2 bases; junction bases outside the gene matches: 5. CDR3 protein: CAMALAPTDTQYF. CDR3 DNA: TGTGCCATGGCACTAGCGCCCACAGATACGCAGTATTTT.

The V gene is TRBV5-3, the J gene TRBJ1-5, with no clear D. TRBV5-3 is an ORF, with its function uncertain. The CDR3 length is 18 residues. V gave up 0 bases and J gave up 1 base, with 17 bases separating them. The CDR3 is CARSLGGIYRRSNQPQHF. As DNA, the CDR3 is TGTGCCAGAAGCTTGGGCGGCATATACAGAAGAAGCAATCAGCCCCAGCATTTT.

The chain uses TRBV24-1 and TRBJ2-1; 8 bases are a match to TRBD2. Germline V CDR1 and CDR2: KGHDR, SFDVKD. The V and J ends lost 3 bases and 5 bases, in that order; junction bases with no gene match: 8. The CDR3 has 16 residues. CDR3 bases: TGTGCCACCAGTGATATCTCGGGACTAGGAAACAATGAGCAGTTCTTC. It yields the protein CATSDISGLGNNEQFF.